The 28 T cell receptor beta chains in this list originate from one sample, sequenced in a study of vaccination effects on CD4 cells after COVID-19. For these TCRs, the target antigens are not known. Sequencing used immunoSEQ multiplex PCR; TCRdb keeps in-frame clones, though not all of them. The sample yields about 46,000 clones, about 70% seen once. Expansion of antigen-specific CD4+ T cells with viral peptide pools was carried out by the ViraFEST assay before sequencing. The authors isolated CD4+ T cells after around 9 days of culture. Participants received two doses of either the BNT162b2 or mRNA-1273 vaccine. The sequenced sample was CD4+ T cells from PBMCs cultured with HCoV-OC43 spike peptides, obtained after COVID-19 vaccination. Subset denoted: HCoV-OC43 spike overlapping peptide pool stimulation. Receptors were obtained from a human donor who received a COVID-19 vaccine.

This clone was detected once. The chain recombines TRBV18 with TRBJ1-1; 8 nucleotides align to TRBD1. The CDR3 totals 14 residues. Unmatched junction bases numbered 6, after V lost 4 bases and J lost 5 bases. The germline CDR1 and CDR2 sequences are KGHSH and LQKENI. CDR3 in DNA: TGTGCCAGCTCACTAACAGGGGGTAGGACTGAAGCTTTCTTT. Translated: CASSLTGGRTEAFF.

The J gene is TRBJ2-6, the V gene TRBV27, with D uncertain. CDR1 is MNHEY, CDR2 SMNVEV, per germline (reference sequence). This CDR3 has 15 amino acids. Trimming removed 6 bases from V and 2 bases from J, with 11 bases in between. The CDR3 is CASSPQVTGANVLTF. The CDR3 DNA sequence: TGTGCCAGCAGCCCTCAGGTTACTGGGGCCAACGTCCTGACTTTC.

The chain has TRBV6-2 or TRBV6-3 and TRBJ2-5; D unresolved. This CDR3 comprises 15 residues. V was clipped by 4 bases and J by 5 bases, with 17 bases between them. Per germline, CDR1 MNHEY and CDR2 SVGEGT. CDR3 DNA: TGTGCCAGCAGTTTCGCGCGCTTAACGGATGAGACCCAGTACTTC. Its protein product is CASSFARLTDETQYF.

This clone was detected only a few times. The rearrangement links TRBV3-1 (or the pseudogene TRBV3-2) to TRBJ2-2, with TRBD2 matching 13 bases. The CDR3 is 19 amino acids. V lost 3 bases and J lost 0; bases outside the gene matches: 7. Germline V CDR1 and CDR2: LGHDT, YNNKEL (reference sequence). In nucleotides, the CDR3 is TGTGCCAGCAGCCAGGGGACTAGCGGGGTCATCTCGAACACCGGGGAGCTGTTTTTT. Encoded protein: CASSQGTSGVISNTGELFF.

The chain has TRBV19 and TRBJ1-6; D is uncertain. CDR1 is LNHDA, CDR2 SQIVND, per germline (reference sequence). Trimming left V 9 bases short and J 7 bases short, with 22 bases between. The CDR3 loop spans 16 amino acids. This CDR3 is CARKKKATLDNSPLHF. CDR3 DNA sequence: TGTGCCAGAAAGAAAAAAGCGACACTAGACAATTCACCCCTCCACTTT.

This clone came up a few times. V is TRBV11-2 and J is TRBJ1-4; D not resolved. V was pared by 5 bases and J by 1 base, with 8 bases between. The V gene's germline CDR1 is SGHAT and CDR2 FQNNGV. The length of the CDR3 is 14 residues. The CDR3 is CASSPFGTNEKLFF. The CDR3 DNA follows: TGTGCCAGCAGCCCGTTTGGAACTAATGAAAAACTGTTTTTT.

This clone has a handful of counts. V usage is TRBV3-1 (or the pseudogene TRBV3-2) and J usage is TRBJ1-2, with TRBD1 as a possible D gene (6 bases). V shed 4 bases and J shed 0 bases, with 12 bases lying between them. Per the germline V gene, CDR1 is LGHDT and CDR2 is YNNKEL (reference sequence). This CDR3 has 15 residues. The CDR3 loop is CASSPTGPTNYGYTF. The CDR3 DNA is TGTGCCAGCAGCCCTACAGGGCCGACTAACTATGGCTACACCTTC.

The CDR3, as DNA: TGTGCCACCAGTGATACTATGGCTCCCTACAATGAGCAGTTCTTC. Translating gives CATSDTMAPYNEQFF. The V gene is TRBV24-1, the J gene TRBJ2-1; D is unclear. V was shortened by 3 bases and J by 2 bases, with 10 bases between the two germline ends. CDR3 length equals 15 residues. Germline CDR1 reads KGHDR; CDR2 reads SFDVKD.

The rearrangement uses TRBV27 and TRBJ1-2, with D unclear. V dropped 2 bases and J dropped 1 base, with 23 bases sitting between them. The CDR3 extends over 19 amino acids. Germline V lookup: CDR1 MNHEY, CDR2 SMNVEV (reference sequence). This CDR3 is CASSLRNREIWDNNYGYTF. Here the CDR3 DNA reads TGTGCCAGCAGTTTACGCAACCGGGAAATTTGGGATAATAACTATGGCTACACCTTC.

The CDR3 nucleotides read TGTGCCAGCAGCCCTCTGGCGGGACCCTACGAGCAGTACTTC. It encodes CASSPLAGPYEQYF. The V gene is TRBV7-2, the J gene TRBJ2-7, with D perhaps TRBD2 (6 bases). The germline V gene encodes CDR1 SGHTA and CDR2 FQGNSA. This CDR3 is 14 amino acids long. V lost 5 bases to trimming and J lost 2 bases, with 13 bases between them.

V and J are TRBV19 and TRBJ1-1; 7 nucleotides align to TRBD1. The CDR3 has 15 amino acids. V lost 5 bases and J lost 0; bases outside the gene matches: 6. The germline V gene encodes CDR1 LNHDA and CDR2 SQIVND (reference sequence). The DNA of the CDR3 is TGTGCCAGTAGTGAATACAGGGGTATGAACACTGAAGCTTTCTTT. Amino acid sequence: CASSEYRGMNTEAFF.

The chain links TRBV11-1 to TRBJ1-2, with 7 bases lining up with TRBD1. The CDR3 totals 13 residues. V was pared by 5 bases and J by 5 bases, with 5 bases of the junction left unmatched. Germline CDR1 reads SGHAT; CDR2 reads FQDESV (reference sequence). As DNA, the CDR3 is TGTGCCAGCAGCCGGGACAGCCAGTATGGCTACACCTTC. Protein: CASSRDSQYGYTF. Full variable domain (remainder filled in from reference TRBV11-1 and TRBJ1-2): EAEVAQSPRYKITEKSQAVAFWCDPISGHATLYWYRQILGQGPELLVQFQDESVVDDSQLPKDRFSAERLKGVDSTLKIQPAELGDSAMYLCASSRDSQYGYTFGSGTRLTVV.

This clone was recorded a few times. This chain uses TRBV5-4 with TRBJ1-2; 12 nucleotides line up with TRBD1. The CDR3 has 17 amino acids. The junction had 12 bases not matched to a gene; V was cut back by 5 bases and J by 4 bases. Germline CDR1 is SGHNT and CDR2 is YYREEE (reference sequence). CDR3 DNA sequence: TGTGCCAGCAGTACCGGGACAGGGGGCGCGGGTACCTATGGCTACACCTTC. It codes for CASSTGTGGAGTYGYTF.

This clone was seen a handful of times. The chain combines TRBV10-3 with TRBJ2-1; D is ambiguous. The CDR3 has 11 amino acids. CDR1 ENHRY and CDR2 SYGVKD come from the germline V gene. Trimming left V 8 bases short and J 2 bases short, with 4 bases between. DNA for the CDR3: TGTGCCATCGGTACCTACAATGAGCAGTTCTTC. Residues: CAIGTYNEQFF.

This chain uses TRBV14 with TRBJ1-2, with D uncertain. This CDR3 comprises 13 residues. CDR1 and CDR2 from the germline V gene are SGHDN and FVKESK. V lost 5 bases, J lost 1 base, and 8 bases lay in between. The CDR3 here is CASSTHLNYGYTF. The CDR3 nucleotides are TGTGCCAGCAGCACACACCTTAACTATGGCTACACCTTC.

V usage is TRBV9 and J usage is TRBJ2-5; weak D call: TRBD2 (6 bases). Germline values: CDR1 SGDLS, CDR2 YYNGEE. V lost 0 bases, J lost 3 bases, and 9 bases lay in between. This CDR3 has 14 residues. The CDR3 bases are TGTGCCAGCAGCGTAGAAACTAGCAAAGAGACCCAGTACTTC. As protein: CASSVETSKETQYF. The whole variable domain, filled in from reference TRBV9 and TRBJ2-5, reads DSGVTQTPKHLITATGQRVTLRCSPRSGDLSVYWYQQSLDQGLQFLIQYYNGEERAKGNILERFSAQQFPDLHSELNLSSLELGDSALYFCASSVETSKETQYFGPGTRLLVL.

V is TRBV5-1 and J is TRBJ2-1; 8 bases fit TRBD1. The CDR3 is 16 residues long. The germline CDR1 and CDR2 sequences are SGHRS and YFSETQ. Germline trimming cut 4 bases from V and 6 bases from J; bases unmatched to any gene: 12. The CDR3 here is CASSHLEGQAGNEQFF. For the CDR3, the DNA is TGCGCCAGCAGCCATCTGGAGGGACAGGCGGGCAATGAGCAGTTCTTC.

The rearrangement uses TRBV7-2 and TRBJ2-7; D possibly corresponds to TRBD2 (6 bases). The CDR3 consists of 15 residues. Deletions cut 3 bases from V and 1 base from J, with 13 bases between. Germline V gene lookup returns CDR1 SGHTA and CDR2 FQGNSA. CDR3 region: CASSFGGGPSYEQYF. In DNA form, the CDR3 reads TGTGCCAGCAGCTTCGGGGGAGGACCTTCCTACGAGCAGTACTTC.

V usage is TRBV4-2 and J usage is TRBJ2-1; 8 bases match TRBD1. The CDR3 is made up of 16 amino acids. Germline-derived CDR1 and CDR2 are LGHNA and YNFKEQ. The trim removed 1 base at V and 4 bases at J, leaving 6 bases unmatched. CDR3 sequence (DNA): TGTGCCAGCAGCCAAGTAGGACAGGGAAGGTACAATGAGCAGTTCTTC. It yields the protein CASSQVGQGRYNEQFF.

Points on this clone: Other DNA sequences in this sample translate to the same CDR3. V usage is TRBV7-6 and J usage is TRBJ2-5, with 11 bases identical to TRBD2. The ends lost 5 bases at V and 4 bases at J; junction bases unmatched: 3. CDR3 length equals 14 residues. Germline CDR1 reads SGHVS; CDR2 reads FNYEAQ. The DNA for the CDR3 is TGTGCCAGCAGCATTAGCGGGGGGGGAGAGACCCAGTACTTC. Protein sequence: CASSISGGGETQYF.

J is TRBJ1-1 and V is TRBV11-2; 8 bases are shared with TRBD1. In germline, CDR1 is SGHAT, CDR2 FQNNGV. Trimming at V came to 0 bases and at J to 3 bases, leaving 12 bases not matched to a gene. The CDR3 extends over 18 amino acids. This CDR3 reads CASSLEGWTGLRDTEAFF. CDR3 bases: TGTGCCAGCAGCTTAGAGGGCTGGACAGGGCTGAGGGACACTGAAGCTTTCTTT.

The chain combines TRBV2 with TRBJ2-5; the D is unclear. CDR1 and CDR2 (germline): SNHLY, FYNNEI. CDR3 length: 13 residues. The ends were cut back, 3 bases at V and 0 bases at J, with 5 bases in the middle. In nucleotides, the CDR3 is TGTGCCAGCAGTGAGATGTACCAAGAGACCCAGTACTTC. Encoded protein: CASSEMYQETQYF.

The DNA for the CDR3 is TGTGCCAGTACCCCAGGACAGGGACCCACTGAAGCTTTCTTT. Translation gives CASTPGQGPTEAFF. The V call is TRBV19, the J call TRBJ1-1; 8 bases are a match to TRBD1. V dropped 7 bases and J dropped 4; count of bases not matched to a gene: 8. The CDR3 sequence is 14 residues long. The V gene's germline CDR1 is LNHDA and CDR2 SQIVND (reference sequence).

The chain combines TRBV19 with TRBJ1-4; tentative D call: TRBD1 (5 bases). Germline CDR1 LNHDA, CDR2 SQIVND (reference sequence). The CDR3 extends over 15 amino acids. Trimming removed 8 bases from V and 6 bases from J, with 19 bases in between. The CDR3 here is CASQKGGADDEKLFF. The CDR3, as DNA: TGTGCCAGTCAAAAGGGAGGGGCGGATGATGAAAAACTGTTTTTT.

This clone was picked up a small number of times. This chain connects TRBV5-6 to TRBJ2-5, with D perhaps matching TRBD1 (6 bases). The germline CDR1 and CDR2 sequences are SGHDT and YYEEEE. The CDR3 is 14 residues long. Trimming took off 0 bases at V and 5 bases at J, with 11 bases between the two ends. Here the CDR3 DNA reads TGTGCCAGCAGCTTGGTACAGGGTACGGAGACCCAGTACTTC. It encodes CASSLVQGTETQYF.

The chain joins TRBV7-9 to TRBJ2-1, with 7 nucleotides matching TRBD2. The CDR3 has 15 amino acids. J gave up 3 bases and V 1 base, and 3 bases lay outside the gene matches. Per the germline V gene, CDR1 is SEHNR and CDR2 is FQNEAQ (reference sequence). The CDR3 is CASSLVLADYNEQFF. In DNA form, the CDR3 reads TGTGCCAGCAGCTTAGTCCTAGCGGACTACAATGAGCAGTTCTTC.

This clone has just one count. The genes are TRBV15 and TRBJ2-1, with 10 bases fitting TRBD2. In germline, CDR1 is LNHNV, CDR2 YYDKDF (reference sequence). The V segment lost 2 bases and the J segment 3 bases; nucleotides outside the gene matches: 7. The CDR3 covers 17 residues. The CDR3 region has the DNA TGTGCCACCAGCAGACGTAGCGGGAGGAGGATCTACAATGAGCAGTTCTTC. Translated, it gives CATSRRSGRRIYNEQFF.

This rearrangement joins TRBV5-4 to TRBJ2-7, with D tentatively TRBD1 (5 bases). Deletions cut 1 base from V and 2 bases from J, with 13 bases between. The CDR3 length is 15 residues. The V gene's germline CDR1 is SGHNT and CDR2 YYREEE (reference sequence). CDR3 DNA sequence: TGTGCCAGCAGCTTGAAGGGGAAAGGGGCCTACGAGCAGTACTTC. This codes for CASSLKGKGAYEQYF.